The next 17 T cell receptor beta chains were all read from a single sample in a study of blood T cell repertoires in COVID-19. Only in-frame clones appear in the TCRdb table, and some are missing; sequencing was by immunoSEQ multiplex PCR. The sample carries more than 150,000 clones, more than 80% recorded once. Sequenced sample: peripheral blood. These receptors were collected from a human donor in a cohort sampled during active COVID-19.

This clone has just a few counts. CDR3: CASSYDRENSPLHF. The CDR3 DNA reads as TGTGCCAGCAGTTACGACAGGGAAAATTCACCCCTCCACTTT. This rearrangement joins TRBV6-2 or TRBV6-3 to TRBJ1-6; 7 positions agree with TRBD1. The CDR3 contains 14 residues. Germline lookup yields CDR1 MNHEY and CDR2 SVGEGT. Germline trimming cut 2 bases from V and 7 bases from J; bases unmatched to any gene: 2.

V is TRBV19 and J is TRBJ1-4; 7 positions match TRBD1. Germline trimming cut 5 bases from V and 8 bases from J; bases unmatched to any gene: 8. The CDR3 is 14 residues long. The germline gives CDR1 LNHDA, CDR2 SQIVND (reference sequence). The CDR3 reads CASSETGLREKLFF. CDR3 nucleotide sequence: TGTGCCAGTAGTGAGACAGGGTTACGGGAAAAACTGTTTTTT. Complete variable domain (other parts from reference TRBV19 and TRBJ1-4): DGGITQSPKYLFRKEGQNVTLSCEQNLNHDAMYWYRQDPGQGLRLIYYSQIVNDFQKGDIAEGYSVSREKKESFPLTVTSAQKNPTAFYLCASSETGLREKLFFGSGTQLSVL.

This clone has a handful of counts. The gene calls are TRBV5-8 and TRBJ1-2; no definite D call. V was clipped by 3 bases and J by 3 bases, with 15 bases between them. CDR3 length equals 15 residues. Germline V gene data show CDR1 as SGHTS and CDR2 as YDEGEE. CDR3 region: CASSSAEGAYYGYTF. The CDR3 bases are TGTGCCAGCAGCTCCGCGGAGGGAGCTTACTATGGCTACACCTTC.

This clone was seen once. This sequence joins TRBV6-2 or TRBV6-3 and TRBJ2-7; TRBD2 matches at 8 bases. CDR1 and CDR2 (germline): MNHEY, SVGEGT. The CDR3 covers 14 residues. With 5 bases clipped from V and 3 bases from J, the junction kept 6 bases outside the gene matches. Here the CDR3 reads CASSPGRGGYEQYF. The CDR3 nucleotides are TGTGCCAGCAGTCCCGGACGGGGGGGCTACGAGCAGTACTTC.

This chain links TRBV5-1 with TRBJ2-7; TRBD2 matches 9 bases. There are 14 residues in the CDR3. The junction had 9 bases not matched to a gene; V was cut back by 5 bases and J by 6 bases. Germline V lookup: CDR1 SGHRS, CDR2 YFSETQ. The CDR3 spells CASREGTSFTEQYF. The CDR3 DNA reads TGCGCCAGCAGGGAAGGGACTAGCTTCACCGAGCAGTACTTC.

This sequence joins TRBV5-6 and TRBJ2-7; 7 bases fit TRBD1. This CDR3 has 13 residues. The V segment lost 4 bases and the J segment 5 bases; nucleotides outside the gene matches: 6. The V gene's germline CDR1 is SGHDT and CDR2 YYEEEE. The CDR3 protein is CASSTWTGNEQYF. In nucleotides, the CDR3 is TGTGCCAGCAGCACCTGGACAGGTAACGAGCAGTACTTC.

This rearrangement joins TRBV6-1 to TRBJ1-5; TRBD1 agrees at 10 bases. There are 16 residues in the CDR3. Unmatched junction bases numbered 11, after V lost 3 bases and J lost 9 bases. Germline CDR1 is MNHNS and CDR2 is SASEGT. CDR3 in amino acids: CASSETGGMRRLPQHF. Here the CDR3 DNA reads TGTGCCAGCAGTGAGACAGGGGGCATGCGGAGGTTGCCCCAGCATTTT.

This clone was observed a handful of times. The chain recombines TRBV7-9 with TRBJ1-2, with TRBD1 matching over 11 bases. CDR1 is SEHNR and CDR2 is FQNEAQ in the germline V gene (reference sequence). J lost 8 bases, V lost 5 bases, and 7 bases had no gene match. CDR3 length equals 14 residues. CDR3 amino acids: CASSRTGGAGGYTF. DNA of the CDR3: TGTGCCAGCAGCCGGACAGGGGGCGCAGGCGGCTACACCTTC.

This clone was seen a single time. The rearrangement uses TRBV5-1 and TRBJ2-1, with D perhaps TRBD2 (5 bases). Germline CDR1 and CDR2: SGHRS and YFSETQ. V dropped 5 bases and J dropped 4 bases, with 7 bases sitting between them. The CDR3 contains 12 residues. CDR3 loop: CASRDSYNEQFF. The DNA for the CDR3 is TGCGCCAGCAGGGACTCATACAATGAGCAGTTCTTC.

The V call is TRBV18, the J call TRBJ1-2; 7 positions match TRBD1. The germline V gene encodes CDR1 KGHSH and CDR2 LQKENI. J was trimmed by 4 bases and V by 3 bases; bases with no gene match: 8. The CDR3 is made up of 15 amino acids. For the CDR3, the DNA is TGTGCCAGCTCACCCGACGGAGGACAGGTCTATGGCTACACCTTC. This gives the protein CASSPDGGQVYGYTF.

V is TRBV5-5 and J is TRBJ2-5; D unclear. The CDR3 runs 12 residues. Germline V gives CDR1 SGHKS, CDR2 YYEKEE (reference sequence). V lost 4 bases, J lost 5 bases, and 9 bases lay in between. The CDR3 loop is CASSLNGETQYF. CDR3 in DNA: TGTGCCAGCAGCCTGAACGGTGAGACCCAGTACTTC.

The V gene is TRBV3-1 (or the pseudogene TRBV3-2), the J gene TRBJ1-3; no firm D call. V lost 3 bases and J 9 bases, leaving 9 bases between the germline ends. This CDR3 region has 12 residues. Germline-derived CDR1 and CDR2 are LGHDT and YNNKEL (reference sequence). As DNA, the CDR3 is TGTGCCAGCAGCCAGAAACTACGCACCATATATTTT. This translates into CASSQKLRTIYF.

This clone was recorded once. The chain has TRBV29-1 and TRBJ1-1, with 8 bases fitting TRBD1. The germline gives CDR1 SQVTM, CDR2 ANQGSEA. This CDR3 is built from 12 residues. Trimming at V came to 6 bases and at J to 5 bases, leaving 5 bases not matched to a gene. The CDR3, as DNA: TGCAGCGTACAGGGGGGATGGACTGAAGCTTTCTTT. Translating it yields CSVQGGWTEAFF.

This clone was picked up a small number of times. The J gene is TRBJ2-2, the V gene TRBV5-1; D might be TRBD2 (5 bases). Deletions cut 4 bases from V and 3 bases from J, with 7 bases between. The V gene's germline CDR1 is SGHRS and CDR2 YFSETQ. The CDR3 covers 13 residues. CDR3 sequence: CASSLSDTGELFF. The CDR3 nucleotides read TGCGCCAGCAGCCTTAGCGACACCGGGGAGCTGTTTTTT.

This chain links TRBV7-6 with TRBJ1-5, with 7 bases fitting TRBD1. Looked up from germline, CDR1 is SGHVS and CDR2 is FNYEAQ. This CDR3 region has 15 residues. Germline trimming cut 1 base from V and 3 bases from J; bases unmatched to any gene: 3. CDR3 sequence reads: CASSLEGGPNQPQHF. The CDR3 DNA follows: TGTGCCAGCAGCTTAGAAGGGGGCCCCAATCAGCCCCAGCATTTT. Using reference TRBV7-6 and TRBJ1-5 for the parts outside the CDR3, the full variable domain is GAGVSQSPRYKVTKRGQDVALRCDPISGHVSLYWYRQALGQGPEFLTYFNYEAQQDKSGLPNDRFSAERPEGSISTLTIQRTEQRDSAMYRCASSLEGGPNQPQHFGDGTRLSIL.

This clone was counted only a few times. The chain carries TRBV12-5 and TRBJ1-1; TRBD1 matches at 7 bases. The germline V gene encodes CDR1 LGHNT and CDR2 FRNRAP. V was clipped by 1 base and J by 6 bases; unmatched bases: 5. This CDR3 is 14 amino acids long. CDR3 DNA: TGTGCTAGTGGTTTGGATAACAGGGGATCTGAAGCTTTCTTT. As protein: CASGLDNRGSEAFF. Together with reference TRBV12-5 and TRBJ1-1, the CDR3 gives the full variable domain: DARVTQTPRHKVTEMGQEVTMRCQPILGHNTVFWYRQTMMQGLELLAYFRNRAPLDDSGMPKDRFSAEMPDATLATLKIQPSEPRDSAVYFCASGLDNRGSEAFFGQGTRLTVV.

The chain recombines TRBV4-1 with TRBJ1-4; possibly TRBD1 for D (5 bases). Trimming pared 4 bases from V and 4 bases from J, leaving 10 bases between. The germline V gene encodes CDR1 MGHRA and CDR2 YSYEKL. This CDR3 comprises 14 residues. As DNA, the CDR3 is TGCGCCAGCAGCCCCCCGGACATTAATGAAAAACTGTTTTTT. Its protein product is CASSPPDINEKLFF.